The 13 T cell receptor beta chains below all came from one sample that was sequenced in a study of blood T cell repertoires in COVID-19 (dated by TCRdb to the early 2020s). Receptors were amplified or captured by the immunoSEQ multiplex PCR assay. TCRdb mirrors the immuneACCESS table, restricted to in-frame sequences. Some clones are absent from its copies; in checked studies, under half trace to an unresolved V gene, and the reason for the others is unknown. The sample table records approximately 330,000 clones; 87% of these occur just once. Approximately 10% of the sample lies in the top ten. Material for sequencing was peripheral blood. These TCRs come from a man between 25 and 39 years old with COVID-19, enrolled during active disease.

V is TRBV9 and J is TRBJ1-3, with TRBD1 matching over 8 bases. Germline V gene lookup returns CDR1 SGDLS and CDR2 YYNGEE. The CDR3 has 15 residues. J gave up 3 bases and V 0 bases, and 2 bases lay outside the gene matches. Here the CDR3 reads CASSVDGTGGNTIYF. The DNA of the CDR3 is TGTGCCAGCAGCGTAGATGGGACAGGTGGAAACACCATATATTTT.

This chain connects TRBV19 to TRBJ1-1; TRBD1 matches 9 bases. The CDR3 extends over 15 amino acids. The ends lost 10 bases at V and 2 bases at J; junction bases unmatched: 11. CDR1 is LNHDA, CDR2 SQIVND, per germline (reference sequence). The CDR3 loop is CAMTKTGGGNTEAFF. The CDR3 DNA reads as TGTGCCATGACGAAGACAGGGGGTGGAAACACTGAAGCTTTCTTT.

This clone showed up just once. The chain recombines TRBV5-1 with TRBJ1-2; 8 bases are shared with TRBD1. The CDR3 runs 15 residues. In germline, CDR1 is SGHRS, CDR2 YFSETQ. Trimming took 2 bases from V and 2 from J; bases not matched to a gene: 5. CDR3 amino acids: CASSLTGGKNYGYTF. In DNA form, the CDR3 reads TGCGCCAGCAGCTTAACAGGGGGAAAGAACTATGGCTACACCTTC.

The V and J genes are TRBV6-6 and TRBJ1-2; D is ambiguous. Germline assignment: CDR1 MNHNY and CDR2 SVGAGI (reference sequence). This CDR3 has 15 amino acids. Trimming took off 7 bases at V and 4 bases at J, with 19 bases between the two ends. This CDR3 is CASKIGVATPYGYTF. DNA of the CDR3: TGTGCCAGCAAGATCGGGGTAGCGACCCCCTATGGCTACACCTTC.

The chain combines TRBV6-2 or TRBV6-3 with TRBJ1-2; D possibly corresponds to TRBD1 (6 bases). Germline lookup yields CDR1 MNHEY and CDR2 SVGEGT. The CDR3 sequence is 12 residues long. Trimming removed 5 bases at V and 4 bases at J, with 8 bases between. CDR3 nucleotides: TGTGCCAGCAGTCAGGGGACCTATGGCTACACCTTC. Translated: CASSQGTYGYTF.

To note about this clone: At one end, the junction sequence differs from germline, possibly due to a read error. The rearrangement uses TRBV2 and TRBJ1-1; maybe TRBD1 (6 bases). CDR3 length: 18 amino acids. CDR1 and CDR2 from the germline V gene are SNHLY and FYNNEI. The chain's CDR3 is CASSEFFRRDTMNTEAFF. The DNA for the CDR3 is TGTGCCAGCAGTGAGTTTTTTCGCCGGGACACCATGAATACTGAAGCTTTCTTT.

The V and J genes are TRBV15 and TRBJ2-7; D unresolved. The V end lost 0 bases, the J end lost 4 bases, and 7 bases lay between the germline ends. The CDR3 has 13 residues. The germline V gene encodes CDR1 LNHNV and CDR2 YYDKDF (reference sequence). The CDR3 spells CATSRDLRYEQYF. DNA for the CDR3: TGTGCCACCAGCAGAGATCTGAGATACGAGCAGTACTTC.

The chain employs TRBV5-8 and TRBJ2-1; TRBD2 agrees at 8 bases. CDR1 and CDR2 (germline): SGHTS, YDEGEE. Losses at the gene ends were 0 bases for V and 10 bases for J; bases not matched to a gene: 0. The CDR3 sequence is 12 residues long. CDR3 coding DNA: TGTGCCAGCAGCTTGGTAGCGGGGGAGCAGTTCTTC. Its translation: CASSLVAGEQFF.

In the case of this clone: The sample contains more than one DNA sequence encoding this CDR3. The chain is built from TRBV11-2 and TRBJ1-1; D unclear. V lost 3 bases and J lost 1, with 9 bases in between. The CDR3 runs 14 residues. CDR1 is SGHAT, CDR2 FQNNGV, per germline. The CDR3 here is CASSFRGGNTEAFF. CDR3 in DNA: TGTGCCAGCAGCTTCCGGGGTGGGAACACTGAAGCTTTCTTT.

CDR3 sequence: CASSFVAGSTEAFF. The CDR3, as DNA: TGTGCCAGCAGCTTCGTGGCGGGGAGCACTGAAGCTTTCTTT. The rearrangement uses TRBV5-6 and TRBJ1-1; no definite D call. The CDR3 covers 14 residues. CDR1 is SGHDT and CDR2 is YYEEEE in the germline V gene. The ends were cut back, 2 bases at V and 4 bases at J, with 12 bases in the middle.

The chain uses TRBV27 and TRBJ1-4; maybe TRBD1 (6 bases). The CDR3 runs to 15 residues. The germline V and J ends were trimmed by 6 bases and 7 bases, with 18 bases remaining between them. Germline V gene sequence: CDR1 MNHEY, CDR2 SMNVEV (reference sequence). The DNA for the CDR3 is TGTGCCAGCAGGGCAGGGGCGTCCCTAATTGAAAAACTGTTTTTT. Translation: CASRAGASLIEKLFF.

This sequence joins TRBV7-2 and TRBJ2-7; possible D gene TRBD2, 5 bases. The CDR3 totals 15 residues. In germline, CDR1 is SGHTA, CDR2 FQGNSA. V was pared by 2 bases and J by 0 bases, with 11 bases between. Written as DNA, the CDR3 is TGTGCCAGCAGCTTAAGGGCGGGTCCCTCCTACGAGCAGTACTTC. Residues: CASSLRAGPSYEQYF.

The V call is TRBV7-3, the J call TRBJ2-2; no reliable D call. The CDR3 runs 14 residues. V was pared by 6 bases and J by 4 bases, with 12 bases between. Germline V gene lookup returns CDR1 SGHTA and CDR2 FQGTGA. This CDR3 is CASSNRVGTGELFF. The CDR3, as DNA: TGTGCCAGCAGTAATAGAGTCGGCACCGGGGAGCTGTTTTTT.